The clone carrying this T cell receptor beta chain is labeled as medium-sized. With 6 bases clipped from V and 2 bases from J, the junction kept 6 bases outside the gene matches. The CDR3 totals 16 residues. Germline CDR1 reads SGHTA; CDR2 reads FQGNSA. The data were taken from a study of PD-1 blockade in classical Hodgkin lymphoma. TCRdb keeps only in-frame clones here, not all; method: immunoSEQ multiplex PCR. Found here are 45,000 to 50,000 clones, around three quarters of them singletons; the top ten hold approximately 21%. Following autologous stem cell transplantation, relapse occurred in every patient, and exposure to brentuximab vedotin varied.

The V and J genes are TRBV7-2 and TRBJ2-4, with 11 bases identical to TRBD2. The sequencing here drew on peripheral blood mononuclear cells (PBMCs), taken before the second cycle of nivolumab. The source is a human donor with classical Hodgkin lymphoma. CDR3 loop: CASRQTSGRTKNIQYF. The CDR3 region has the DNA TGTGCCAGCAGGCAAACTAGCGGGAGAACCAAAAACATTCAGTACTTC.